One and the same sample provided the 27 T cell receptor beta chains below, sequenced in a study of T cell repertoires in cytomegalovirus infection. Their antigen targets remain unknown. TCRdb itself ran the reads through MiXCR, one entry per CDR3 protein. The data contain about 920,000 distinct CDR3 sequences, less than 35% of them singletons. The specimen was cultured CD8+ T cells from PBMCs, collected from culture after CMV antigen stimulation. These receptors were obtained from a human donor in good health (CMV status not recorded). Some clones in this sample may be carry-over from other donors' samples.

V is TRBV7-8 and J is TRBJ1-4; the match to TRBD1 covers 7 bases. Germline-derived CDR1 and CDR2 are SGHVS and FQNEAQ. The length of the CDR3 is 16 residues. The V gene end was trimmed by 5 bases and the J gene end by 4 bases; junction bases not matched to a gene: 10. The CDR3 spells CASSPNKDRLNEKLFF. CDR3 sequence (DNA): TGTGCCAGCAGCCCGAATAAGGACAGGCTTAATGAAAAACTGTTTTTT. Based on the CDR3 plus reference TRBV7-8 and TRBJ1-4, the full variable domain is GAGVSQSPRYKVAKRGQDVALRCDPISGHVSLFWYQQALGQGPEFLTYFQNEAQLDKSGLPSDRFFAERPEGSVSTLKIQRTQQEDSAVYLCASSPNKDRLNEKLFFGSGTQLSVL.

Remarks on this clonotype: One end of the junction does not line up with germline, which may come from a read error. This rearrangement joins TRBV14 to TRBJ2-5; D not certain. Per the germline V gene, CDR1 is SGHDN and CDR2 is FVKESK. This CDR3 region has 14 residues. This CDR3 reads CVSSVMKYQETQYF. The CDR3 nucleotides read TGTGTCAGCAGCGTTATGAAGTACCAAGAGACCCAGTACTTC.

The chain is built from TRBV15 and TRBJ2-1; 10 positions agree with TRBD2. The CDR3 loop spans 13 amino acids. Germline trimming cut 10 bases from V and 4 bases from J; bases unmatched to any gene: 4. In germline, CDR1 is LNHNV, CDR2 YYDKDF (reference sequence). Here the CDR3 reads CAITSGAYNEQFF. The DNA for the CDR3 is TGTGCCATTACTAGCGGGGCATACAATGAGCAGTTCTTC. Complete variable domain (other parts from reference TRBV15 and TRBJ2-1): DAMVIQNPRYQVTQFGKPVTLSCSQTLNHNVMYWYQQKSSQAPKLLFHYYDKDFNNEADTPDNFQSRRPNTSFCFLDIRSPGLGDTAMYLCAITSGAYNEQFFGPGTRLTVL.

This chain uses TRBV7-6 with TRBJ1-4; D is unresolved. Trimming took off 2 bases at V and 6 bases at J, with 10 bases between the two ends. The germline gives CDR1 SGHVS, CDR2 FNYEAQ. The CDR3 length is 14 residues. The CDR3, as DNA: TGTGCCAGCAGCTTATTGGCAGATGATGAAAAACTGTTTTTT. Translating it yields CASSLLADDEKLFF.

Here the CDR3 reads CASRGTAASGANVLTF. Here the CDR3 DNA reads TGTGCCAGCAGGGGGACGGCGGCCTCTGGGGCCAACGTCCTGACTTTC. The chain has TRBV11-1 and TRBJ2-6; the D call may be TRBD1 or TRBD2 (5 bases each). V was pared by 6 bases and J by 0 bases, with 12 bases between. Germline values: CDR1 SGHAT, CDR2 FQDESV (reference sequence). The CDR3 covers 16 residues.

V usage is TRBV7-9 and J usage is TRBJ2-3, with 9 bases aligning to TRBD1. CDR1 SEHNR and CDR2 FQNEAQ come from the germline V gene (reference sequence). The junction had 5 bases not matched to a gene; V was cut back by 0 bases and J by 4 bases. CDR3 size: 16 residues. The CDR3, as DNA: TGTGCCAGCAGCTTAGCCGGGACAGGGATCGCAGATACGCAGTATTTT. Translation gives CASSLAGTGIADTQYF.

The chain has TRBV2 and TRBJ2-7; D remains ambiguous. CDR3 length: 12 amino acids. The V end was cut by 3 bases, the J end by 2 bases, with 5 bases between. Germline lookup yields CDR1 SNHLY and CDR2 FYNNEI. CDR3 residues: CASSEAAYEQYV. Here the CDR3 DNA reads TGTGCCAGCAGTGAGGCGGCCTACGAGCAGTACGTC.

The rearrangement uses TRBV12-5 and TRBJ1-1, with 7 bases identical to TRBD1. This CDR3 comprises 16 residues. V shed 3 bases and J 4 bases; nucleotides not matched to a gene: 11. Germline CDR1 and CDR2: LGHNT and FRNRAP. The chain's CDR3 is CASGFSPHRGGTEAFF. DNA of the CDR3: TGTGCTAGTGGTTTTTCCCCTCACAGGGGTGGCACTGAAGCTTTCTTT. The variable domain in full, completed from reference TRBV12-5 and TRBJ1-1, reads DARVTQTPRHKVTEMGQEVTMRCQPILGHNTVFWYRQTMMQGLELLAYFRNRAPLDDSGMPKDRFSAEMPDATLATLKIQPSEPRDSAVYFCASGFSPHRGGTEAFFGQGTRLTVV.

This chain links TRBV27 with TRBJ2-3; 10 bases align to TRBD2. Germline V gives CDR1 MNHEY, CDR2 SMNVEV (reference sequence). The CDR3 has 18 residues. The V and J ends lost 2 bases and 0 bases, in that order; junction bases with no gene match: 8. The CDR3 DNA follows: TGTGCCAGCAGTTTAATTACTAGCGGGGTAGGGAGCACAGATACGCAGTATTTT. This gives the protein CASSLITSGVGSTDTQYF.

This clonotype was observed a few times. The chain links TRBV28 to TRBJ2-3; 8 positions match TRBD2. Germline V CDR1 and CDR2: MDHEN, SYDVKM. This CDR3 contains 16 residues. The J segment lost 2 bases and the V segment lost 7 bases, leaving 11 bases of the junction unmatched. CDR3 sequence: CASTRGAGVFTDTQYF. CDR3 nucleotides: TGTGCCAGCACCCGGGGAGCGGGGGTTTTCACAGATACGCAGTATTTT.

The V gene is TRBV5-1, the J gene TRBJ2-3; the match to TRBD2 covers 7 bases. Trimming removed 1 base from V and 4 bases from J; junction bases left unmatched: 9. The CDR3 length is 16 residues. Germline V gives CDR1 SGHRS, CDR2 YFSETQ. CDR3 coding DNA: TGCGCCAGCAGCTTGACCCAGGGAGGGTCGGCAGATACGCAGTATTTT. It encodes CASSLTQGGSADTQYF.

The chain combines TRBV7-9 with TRBJ2-1; D could derive from TRBD1 or TRBD2 (5 bases each). Between the trimmed V and J ends, which lost 5 bases and 5 bases, there was a span of 22 bases. CDR1 and CDR2 from the germline V gene are SEHNR and FQNEAQ (reference sequence). The CDR3 has 17 amino acids. The CDR3 DNA reads as TGTGCCAGCAGCCCGGGGCAGGGCGGAGGTAGGCACAATGAGCAGTTCTTC. Translated: CASSPGQGGGRHNEQFF.

This clonotype was detected only a few times. The chain uses TRBV7-9 and TRBJ1-2; D remains ambiguous. There are 16 residues in the CDR3. V was pared by 4 bases and J by 8 bases, with 23 bases between. Germline V gene lookup returns CDR1 SEHNR and CDR2 FQNEAQ (reference sequence). This chain's CDR3 is CASSSSRRAAYEGYTF. Written as DNA, the CDR3 is TGTGCCAGCAGCTCCTCCCGGCGGGCGGCCTACGAGGGCTACACCTTC.

The V gene is TRBV5-1, the J gene TRBJ2-1; D not resolved. Per the germline V gene, CDR1 is SGHRS and CDR2 is YFSETQ. This CDR3 is 14 amino acids long. Trimming removed 6 bases from V and 0 bases from J, with 10 bases in between. For the CDR3, the DNA is TGCGCCAGCACCTTATCTAGCTCCTACAATGAGCAGTTCTTC. It specifies CASTLSSSYNEQFF.

This clonotype was found a few times. The rearrangement uses TRBV19 and TRBJ2-7; D is possibly TRBD1 or TRBD2 (5 bases each). V was clipped by 5 bases and J by 1 base, with 12 bases between them. This CDR3 has 14 amino acids. Germline CDR1 reads LNHDA; CDR2 reads SQIVND (reference sequence). CDR3 coding DNA: TGTGCCAGTAGTTCCCACGAGGGGTCCTACGAGCAGTACTTC. It encodes CASSSHEGSYEQYF.

V and J are TRBV4-1 and TRBJ1-3; no firm D call. CDR1 and CDR2 (germline): MGHRA, YSYEKL. The germline V and J ends were trimmed by 0 bases and 1 base, with 7 bases remaining between them. The CDR3 covers 15 residues. This chain's CDR3 is CASSQEFGSGNTIYF. In DNA, the CDR3 is TGCGCCAGCAGCCAAGAGTTCGGATCTGGAAACACCATATATTTT.

A few counts support this clonotype. This chain connects TRBV19 to TRBJ2-1; 10 nucleotides match TRBD2. Germline CDR1 is LNHDA and CDR2 is SQIVND (reference sequence). CDR3 size: 15 residues. Trimming took 3 bases from V and 7 from J; bases not matched to a gene: 6. The CDR3 loop reads CASSIRSGGANEQFF. DNA for the CDR3: TGTGCCAGTAGTATCAGAAGCGGGGGGGCAAATGAGCAGTTCTTC.

The rearrangement uses TRBV9 and TRBJ2-7, with 8 bases lining up with TRBD1. The trim removed 3 bases at V and 4 bases at J, leaving 6 bases unmatched. The length of the CDR3 is 14 residues. The germline CDR1 and CDR2 sequences are SGDLS and YYNGEE. In DNA, the CDR3 is TGTGCCAGCAGCGGATCGGGACAGGCATACGAGCAGTACTTC. This codes for CASSGSGQAYEQYF.

This chain uses TRBV5-5 with TRBJ2-1; D is unresolved. The CDR3 has 11 amino acids. V dropped 4 bases and J dropped 13 bases, with 12 bases sitting between them. Germline assignment: CDR1 SGHKS and CDR2 YYEKEE (reference sequence). For the CDR3, the DNA is TGTGCCAGCAGCCATGGACCGATCCAGTTCTTC. Its protein is CASSHGPIQFF.

The V call is TRBV7-9, the J call TRBJ2-5; D is ambiguous. V was clipped by 5 bases and J by 5 bases, with 12 bases between them. Per germline, CDR1 SEHNR and CDR2 FQNEAQ (reference sequence). CDR3 length equals 13 residues. CDR3 coding DNA: TGTGCCAGCAGCACCAAATCGGTTGAGACCCAGTACTTC. Encoded protein: CASSTKSVETQYF. The full variable domain, its missing parts supplied by reference TRBV7-9 and TRBJ2-5, is DTGVSQNPRHKITKRGQNVTFRCDPISEHNRLYWYRQTLGQGPEFLTYFQNEAQLEKSRLLSDRFSAERPKGSFSTLEIQRTEQGDSAMYLCASSTKSVETQYFGPGTRLLVL.

The V and J genes are TRBV6-2 or TRBV6-3 and TRBJ2-7, with TRBD1 matching over 10 bases. This CDR3 has 14 residues. Losses at the gene ends were 5 bases for V and 4 bases for J; bases not matched to a gene: 5. The germline V gene has CDR1 MNHEY and CDR2 SVGEGT. This CDR3 is CASSDRDRGYEQYV. The CDR3 nucleotides are TGTGCCAGCAGTGACCGGGACAGGGGATACGAGCAGTACGTC.

This clonotype was seen at least ten times. The V gene is TRBV7-8, the J gene TRBJ2-7; TRBD1 matches at 9 bases. V gave up 1 base and J gave up 1 base; unmatched junction bases: 11. The germline gives CDR1 SGHVS, CDR2 FQNEAQ. The CDR3 has 18 amino acids. The CDR3 loop is CASSLGGGRTGASYEQYV. CDR3 coding DNA: TGTGCCAGCAGCTTAGGGGGGGGAAGGACAGGGGCATCCTACGAGCAGTACGTC.

This clonotype was counted only a few times. V usage is TRBV7-9 and J usage is TRBJ1-2, with D unclear. Trimming took off 5 bases at V and 8 bases at J, with 15 bases between the two ends. In germline, CDR1 is SEHNR, CDR2 FQNEAQ (reference sequence). CDR3 length: 13 residues. The CDR3 region has the DNA TGTGCCAGCAGCCCCGCGTCGCAGGACGGCTACACCTTC. Residues: CASSPASQDGYTF.

This clonotype turned up a few times. This rearrangement joins TRBV4-1 to TRBJ1-2; tentative D call: TRBD1 (6 bases). The CDR3 has 16 residues. V was clipped by 0 bases and J by 5 bases, with 16 bases between them. Germline V CDR1 and CDR2: MGHRA, YSYEKL. The CDR3 DNA sequence: TGCGCCAGCAGCCAAGATCAGGCAGGGGTAGGATATGGCTACACCTTC. It translates to CASSQDQAGVGYGYTF.

CDR3 DNA sequence: TGCGCCAGCAGCCAAGTTTCAGGCCCTGCCGGGGAGCTGTTTTTT. This encodes CASSQVSGPAGELFF. The chain carries TRBV4-1 and TRBJ2-2; D ambiguous. The CDR3 extends over 15 amino acids. Trimming took off 1 base at V and 6 bases at J, with 12 bases between the two ends. Germline V gives CDR1 MGHRA, CDR2 YSYEKL.

The count of this clonotype is one. The CDR3 DNA follows: TGTGCCAGCAGCTTAGATATTTGGGGGAAGATCAATGAAAAACTGTTTTTT. Protein product: CASSLDIWGKINEKLFF. The rearrangement uses TRBV11-2 and TRBJ1-4, with D possibly TRBD1 on 5 matching bases. V was pared by 0 bases and J by 5 bases, with 16 bases between. The germline CDR1 and CDR2 sequences are SGHAT and FQNNGV. The CDR3 has 17 residues.

The chain has TRBV27 and TRBJ2-3; TRBD2 matches 8 bases. This CDR3 is 17 amino acids long. J gave up 2 bases and V 2 bases, and 9 bases lay outside the gene matches. Per germline, CDR1 MNHEY and CDR2 SMNVEV (reference sequence). CDR3 DNA: TGTGCCAGCAGTTTAGCGGGGGGTGGTCCCCCCACAGATACGCAGTATTTT. Protein: CASSLAGGGPPTDTQYF.